Listed here are 6 T cell receptor beta chains from one sample, sequenced in a study of identical twins. TCRdb re-called the 5' RACE reads through MiXCR, storing one row per CDR3 protein. Seen here are approximately 140,000 distinct CDR3 sequences, approximately 4% observed once, and the top ten hold around 8%. The sample consisted of memory T cells sorted from blood. These TCRs come from a young man in good health.

This clonotype was seen ten or more times. The chain has TRBV12-3 or TRBV12-4 and TRBJ2-3, with D hard to call. V was shortened by 6 bases and J by 2 bases, with 6 bases between the two germline ends. The CDR3 has 12 amino acids. In DNA, the CDR3 is TGTGCCAGCAGCCCACCCACAGATACGCAGTATTTT. It yields the protein CASSPPTDTQYF.

This clonotype appeared many times. This chain joins TRBV29-1 and TRBJ2-3, with 9 bases lining up with TRBD2. The germline gives CDR1 SQVTM, CDR2 ANQGSEA. The trim removed 7 bases at V and 0 bases at J, leaving 8 bases unmatched. The CDR3 has 15 amino acids. CDR3 amino acids: CSGNGGGASTDTQYF. CDR3 DNA: TGCAGCGGAAATGGCGGGGGGGCCAGCACAGATACGCAGTATTTT.

This clonotype has at least ten counts. The rearrangement uses TRBV5-1 and TRBJ2-3; TRBD1 matches at 7 bases. The J segment lost 4 bases and the V segment lost 4 bases, leaving 12 bases of the junction unmatched. The CDR3 length is 16 residues. Germline assignment: CDR1 SGHRS and CDR2 YFSETQ. CDR3 bases: TGCGCCAGCAGCAGGGGGCCTACTCTGGGCGCAGATACGCAGTATTTT. This translates into CASSRGPTLGADTQYF.

This clonotype has a count of ten or more. The J gene is TRBJ2-2, the V gene TRBV12-3 or TRBV12-4, with D hard to call. This CDR3 has 12 amino acids. Trimming took off 3 bases at V and 6 bases at J, with 5 bases between the two ends. The CDR3 DNA reads TGTGCCAGCAGTTTTACCTCCGGGGAGCTGTTTTTT. Translation: CASSFTSGELFF.

Many counts were recorded for this clonotype. The V call is TRBV5-1, the J call TRBJ2-7; 14 bases line up with TRBD2. The CDR3 extends over 19 amino acids. The V and J ends lost 2 bases and 2 bases, in that order; junction bases with no gene match: 12. Per germline, CDR1 SGHRS and CDR2 YFSETQ. CDR3 loop: CASSFIRGTSGSLAYEQYF. Here the CDR3 DNA reads TGCGCCAGCAGCTTCATTCGCGGGACTAGCGGGAGTTTGGCCTACGAGCAGTACTTC.

This clonotype has a count of ten or more. CDR3 sequence (DNA): TGTGCCAGCAGCAAGTACCAAGAGACCCAGTACTTC. Its translation is CASSKYQETQYF. V is TRBV7-6 and J is TRBJ2-5; D remains ambiguous. Per the germline V gene, CDR1 is SGHVS and CDR2 is FNYEAQ. The CDR3 sequence is 12 residues long. V was shortened by 5 bases and J by 0 bases, with 4 bases between the two germline ends.